The clone carrying this T cell receptor (beta chain) has more than one count but fewer than ten. Its antigen is unknown. This sample is drawn from a study of cytomegalovirus exposure and HLA in healthy donors. General study findings and limits: Altogether, 170 or so TCR beta chains were recorded as cytomegalovirus-associated.

J was trimmed by 6 bases and V by 3 bases; bases with no gene match: 13. CDR3 length: 16 residues. The germline V gene has CDR1 KGHSH and CDR2 LQKENI. The donors were members of the validation cohort comprising roughly 130 subjects, separate from the approximately 700-subject first cohort. Data came from immunoSEQ multiplex PCR; TCRdb stores just in-frame clones and leaves some out. The sample lists a few hundred thousand clones; around 88% were seen once. The TCR sequence derives from a woman younger than 35 in good health and CMV-seronegative. Sample: PBMCs. The chain carries TRBV18 and TRBJ1-2; TRBD1 matches at 7 bases. CDR3: CASSPTPMTGIDGYTF. DNA of the CDR3: TGTGCCAGCTCACCTACCCCTATGACAGGGATCGATGGCTACACCTTC.